One sample yielded the 6 T cell receptor beta chains listed below, sequenced in a study of shared clonotypes between healthy human individuals. Method: immunoSEQ multiplex PCR; TCRdb's copy keeps in-frame clones and lacks some. The sample comprises roughly 500,000 clones, 95% to 97% of which are singletons, and about 0.054% rests with the top ten. The sequencing sample was made of naive CD4+ T cells sorted from blood. The subset denotes: CD45RA+ positively selected. All receptors derive from a woman under 40 in good health.

The rearrangement links TRBV18 to TRBJ2-7; TRBD1 matches 9 bases. The V and J ends lost 4 bases and 2 bases, in that order; junction bases with no gene match: 6. Per germline, CDR1 KGHSH and CDR2 LQKENI. The CDR3 totals 15 residues. CDR3 coding DNA: TGTGCCAGCTCACGGGACAGGGAATTCCCCTACGAGCAGTACTTC. It specifies CASSRDREFPYEQYF.

V gene TRBV5-1 combines with J gene TRBJ1-4, with D unclear. V lost 0 bases and J 3 bases, leaving 9 bases between the germline ends. CDR3 length equals 15 residues. Germline-derived CDR1 and CDR2 are SGHRS and YFSETQ. CDR3 in amino acids: CASSLAASANEKLFF. The CDR3 nucleotides read TGCGCCAGCAGCTTGGCGGCATCTGCTAATGAAAAACTGTTTTTT.

The chain links TRBV5-1 to TRBJ2-2; D remains unclear. CDR3 size: 15 residues. CDR1 is SGHRS and CDR2 is YFSETQ in the germline V gene. V was shortened by 0 bases and J by 0 bases, with 6 bases between the two germline ends. For the CDR3, the DNA is TGCGCCAGCAGCTTGGACTTCCCGAACACCGGGGAGCTGTTTTTT. It codes for CASSLDFPNTGELFF.

This clone was seen just once. V is TRBV18 and J is TRBJ2-1, with TRBD2 matching 9 bases. The CDR3 is 16 residues long. V trimming: 0 bases; J trimming: 4 bases; junction bases outside the gene matches: 4. Germline assignment: CDR1 KGHSH and CDR2 LQKENI. CDR3 sequence (DNA): TGTGCCAGCTCACCACCCCTAGCGGGAAAATACAATGAGCAGTTCTTC. It codes for CASSPPLAGKYNEQFF.

The V and J genes are TRBV10-1 and TRBJ2-1, with D perhaps TRBD2 (6 bases). This CDR3 is 14 amino acids long. Germline V gives CDR1 WNHNN, CDR2 SYGVQD (reference sequence). Trimming cost V 5 bases and J 7 bases, with 15 bases left between them. CDR3 residues: CASSKNVGGNEQFF. The CDR3 DNA reads TGCGCCAGCAGTAAGAATGTGGGGGGAAATGAGCAGTTCTTC.

This chain joins TRBV29-1 and TRBJ1-3, with D possibly being TRBD1 (6 bases). This CDR3 comprises 13 residues. Germline loops: CDR1 SQVTM, CDR2 ANQGSEA. The CDR3 coding sequence is TGCACCTTTACAGGGATTCCTGGAAACACCATATATTTT. Its translation: CTFTGIPGNTIYF.